Below, 20 T cell receptor beta chains from the same sample are listed, as sequenced in a study of shared clonotypes between healthy human individuals. TCRdb's copy holds only in-frame clones and misses some; the assay was immunoSEQ multiplex PCR. Of over a million clones listed, around 95% are singletons. The sequencing sample was made of naive CD4+ T cells sorted from blood. Subset here: CD45RA+ positively selected. The origin of the receptors is a man in his thirties or forties in good health.

With respect to this clone: This sample also contains other DNA sequences that code for the same CDR3. The chain couples TRBV5-1 to TRBJ1-4; D gene unclear. Trimming shortened V by 0 bases and J by 4 bases, and 7 bases separated the two germline ends. CDR3 length: 14 residues. CDR1 is SGHRS, CDR2 YFSETQ, per germline. CDR3 sequence: CASSLDTRNEKLFF. In DNA form, the CDR3 reads TGCGCCAGCAGCTTGGACACCCGTAATGAAAAACTGTTTTTT.

The chain employs TRBV4-1 and TRBJ2-7; 8 bases are shared with TRBD2. V dropped 3 bases and J dropped 6; count of bases not matched to a gene: 16. CDR1 and CDR2 from the germline V gene are MGHRA and YSYEKL. The CDR3 is 17 residues long. The CDR3 protein is CASSQLKPGLGSAEQYF. In nucleotides, the CDR3 is TGCGCCAGCAGCCAGCTGAAACCGGGACTAGGGAGCGCCGAGCAGTACTTC.

For this clone: One end of the junction fails to match germline, which may point to a read error. The chain couples TRBV7-7 to TRBJ2-5; 9 nucleotides align to TRBD1. Per the germline V gene, CDR1 is SSHAT and CDR2 is FNYEAQ (reference sequence). The CDR3 totals 14 residues. CDR3 sequence reads: CASSTPGQGETQYF. The CDR3 bases are TGTGCTAGCAGCACCCCGGGACAGGGAGAGACCCAGTACTTC.

V usage is TRBV2 and J usage is TRBJ2-2; D is uncertain. CDR3 length equals 12 residues. The germline V gene encodes CDR1 SNHLY and CDR2 FYNNEI. V lost 4 bases and J 5 bases, leaving 5 bases between the germline ends. The chain's CDR3 is CASSGGTGELFF. The CDR3 DNA sequence: TGTGCCAGCAGTGGGGGTACCGGGGAGCTGTTTTTT. Together with reference TRBV2 and TRBJ2-2, the CDR3 gives the full variable domain: EPEVTQTPSHQVTQMGQEVILRCVPISNHLYFYWYRQILGQKVEFLVSFYNNEISEKSEIFDDQFSVERPDGSNFTLKIRSTKLEDSAMYFCASSGGTGELFFGEGSRLTVL.

The rearrangement joins TRBV5-4 to TRBJ2-3; perhaps TRBD2 as D (6 bases). The V end was cut by 4 bases, the J end by 4 bases, with 13 bases between. The germline V gene encodes CDR1 SGHNT and CDR2 YYREEE (reference sequence). This CDR3 is built from 14 residues. In nucleotides, the CDR3 is TGTGCCAGCAGCCCTGGGGGACTCCCAGATACGCAGTATTTT. Its translation is CASSPGGLPDTQYF.

The CDR3 region has the DNA TGCGCCAGCAGCTTCGGTTCCTCTGGAAACACCATATATTTT. Protein sequence: CASSFGSSGNTIYF. This chain links TRBV5-1 with TRBJ1-3; D gene unclear. The germline V and J ends were trimmed by 2 bases and 0 bases, with 6 bases remaining between them. CDR3 length: 14 residues. In germline, CDR1 is SGHRS, CDR2 YFSETQ.

Worth noting for this clone: The junction differs from germline at one of its ends, possibly a read error. The J gene is TRBJ2-7, the V gene TRBV11-2; weak D call: TRBD1 (6 bases). The CDR3 contains 12 residues. CDR1 is SGHAT and CDR2 is FQNNGV in the germline V gene. The CDR3 loop reads CASSWGQTGPNF. The CDR3 DNA reads as TGTGCCAGCAGCTGGGGCCAGACAGGTCCAAACTTC.

V usage is TRBV28 and J usage is TRBJ2-7; D may be TRBD2 (6 bases). Germline V gene data show CDR1 as MDHEN and CDR2 as SYDVKM. This CDR3 comprises 12 residues. Trimming pared 5 bases from V and 8 bases from J, leaving 13 bases between. The CDR3 sequence: CASSPGREQQYF. CDR3 bases: TGTGCCAGCAGTCCCGGGCGGGAACAGCAGTACTTC.

This rearrangement joins TRBV9 to TRBJ2-7, with D hard to call. V lost 0 bases to trimming and J lost 6 bases, with 13 bases between them. This CDR3 is built from 14 residues. Germline values: CDR1 SGDLS, CDR2 YYNGEE. The CDR3 DNA sequence: TGTGCCAGCAGCGTAGATGTAGTTCTTGGCGAGCAGTACTTC. The encoded protein is CASSVDVVLGEQYF. The whole variable domain, filled in from reference TRBV9 and TRBJ2-7, reads DSGVTQTPKHLITATGQRVTLRCSPRSGDLSVYWYQQSLDQGLQFLIQYYNGEERAKGNILERFSAQQFPDLHSELNLSSLELGDSALYFCASSVDVVLGEQYFGPGTRLTVT.

The rearrangement joins TRBV6-5 to TRBJ2-7; perhaps TRBD2 as D (5 bases). Trimming took off 6 bases at V and 2 bases at J, with 11 bases between the two ends. CDR1 and CDR2 from the germline V gene are MNHEY and SVGAGI. The CDR3 contains 13 residues. CDR3 loop: CASSLGETYEQYF. CDR3 in DNA: TGTGCCAGCAGCCTCGGGGAGACCTACGAGCAGTACTTC.

Only one count was recorded for this clone. The same CDR3 can be traced to other DNA sequences in this sample. This chain uses TRBV27 with TRBJ2-1; D gene ambiguous. The CDR3 covers 13 residues. Trimming cost V 3 bases and J 2 bases, with 5 bases left between them. The germline V gene has CDR1 MNHEY and CDR2 SMNVEV (reference sequence). CDR3 residues: CASSFPPYNEQFF. The CDR3 coding sequence is TGTGCCAGCAGTTTTCCCCCCTACAATGAGCAGTTCTTC.

V and J are TRBV2 and TRBJ2-7; D remains ambiguous. V lost 3 bases and J 2 bases, leaving 11 bases between the germline ends. The length of the CDR3 is 14 residues. Germline assignment: CDR1 SNHLY and CDR2 FYNNEI. CDR3 sequence reads: CASSDGRYTYEQYF. The CDR3 coding sequence is TGTGCCAGCAGTGATGGCAGGTACACCTACGAGCAGTACTTC.

The V and J genes are TRBV9 and TRBJ2-1; 11 positions agree with TRBD2. Germline loops: CDR1 SGDLS, CDR2 YYNGEE. The CDR3 runs 19 residues. V shed 3 bases and J 0 bases; nucleotides not matched to a gene: 11. The CDR3 DNA sequence: TGTGCCAGCAGCGCCCCCTCCGGGACTAGCGGAAACTCCTACAATGAGCAGTTCTTC. It is translated as CASSAPSGTSGNSYNEQFF.

The V call is TRBV7-2, the J call TRBJ2-3; TRBD1 is a possible D gene (6 bases). The CDR3 has 15 amino acids. V lost 4 bases, J lost 0 bases, and 11 bases lay in between. The germline V gene encodes CDR1 SGHTA and CDR2 FQGNSA. CDR3 protein: CASSSQGISTDTQYF. The CDR3 region has the DNA TGTGCCAGCAGCTCACAGGGTATAAGCACAGATACGCAGTATTTT. Based on the CDR3 plus reference TRBV7-2 and TRBJ2-3, the full variable domain is GAGVSQSPSNKVTEKGKDVELRCDPISGHTALYWYRQSLGQGLEFLIYFQGNSAPDKSGLPSDRFSAERTGGSVSTLTIQRTQQEDSAVYLCASSSQGISTDTQYFGPGTRLTVL.

This chain links TRBV29-1 with TRBJ2-1; 10 nucleotides agree with TRBD2. CDR1 SQVTM and CDR2 ANQGSEA come from the germline V gene. Trimming at V came to 0 bases and at J to 3 bases, leaving 5 bases not matched to a gene. The CDR3 contains 16 residues. The CDR3 bases are TGCAGCGTTGAAGATCCCACTAGCGGGAACTACAATGAGCAGTTCTTC. This translates into CSVEDPTSGNYNEQFF.

The rearrangement links TRBV4-3 to TRBJ2-4, with 9 bases fitting TRBD1. The CDR3 spans 15 residues. Looked up from germline, CDR1 is LGHNA and CDR2 is YSLEER. J lost 8 bases, V lost 3 bases, and 8 bases had no gene match. CDR3 sequence reads: CASSHSSTGGDIQYF. DNA of the CDR3: TGCGCCAGCAGCCATTCCTCGACAGGGGGTGACATTCAGTACTTC.

The chain recombines TRBV10-3 with TRBJ1-3; D unclear. Germline CDR1 and CDR2: ENHRY and SYGVKD. Trimming took 6 bases from V and 5 from J, leaving 8 bases between them. This CDR3 spans 12 amino acids. CDR3 loop: CAIRDGRNTIYF. The CDR3 DNA follows: TGTGCCATCAGGGACGGTAGAAACACCATATATTTT.

The chain couples TRBV30 to TRBJ2-1, with 7 bases fitting TRBD1. The CDR3 consists of 15 residues. From germline, CDR1 is GTSNPN and CDR2 SVGIG (reference sequence). V was clipped by 2 bases and J by 6 bases; unmatched bases: 10. The CDR3 coding sequence is TGTGCCTGGAGTTCTGGGGACAGCCTCCTCAATGAGCAGTTCTTC. This gives the protein CAWSSGDSLLNEQFF. Complete variable domain (other parts from reference TRBV30 and TRBJ2-1): SQTIHQWPATLVQPVGSPLSLECTVEGTSNPNLYWYRQAAGRGLQLLFYSVGIGQISSEVPQNLSASRPQDRQFILSSKKLLLSDSGFYLCAWSSGDSLLNEQFFGPGTRLTVL.

The chain links TRBV6-4 to TRBJ2-5, with TRBD1 matching 9 bases. This CDR3 region has 16 residues. V lost 5 bases to trimming and J lost 10 bases; unmatched junction nucleotides: 17. Germline V lookup: CDR1 MRHNA, CDR2 SNTAGT. The CDR3: CASSNPGQGLGRGQYF. CDR3 bases: TGTGCCAGCAGTAATCCGGGACAGGGCCTGGGGAGAGGCCAGTACTTC.

V and J are TRBV7-2 and TRBJ2-4; D remains ambiguous. Germline CDR1 is SGHTA and CDR2 is FQGNSA. Trimming took 1 base from V and 6 from J, leaving 7 bases between them. This CDR3 has 13 amino acids. Here the CDR3 DNA reads TGTGCCAGCAGCTTAGTTCCAGTAAACATTCAGTACTTC. It specifies CASSLVPVNIQYF.